Detailed here is one T cell receptor beta chain. The sample is drawn from a study of cytotoxic CD8 clonotypes in ibrutinib-treated CLL. Sequencing was performed with immunoSEQ multiplex PCR; in TCRdb, only in-frame clones are kept and a portion is missing. The sample comprises roughly 150,000 clones, 81% of which are singletons, and about 1.9% rests with the top ten. This clonotype was obtained from a human donor with chronic lymphocytic leukemia. Source: PBMCs, taken after 12 months of ibrutinib treatment.

The CDR3 reads CARGRIVGTGELFF. CDR3 DNA sequence: TGTGCCAGGGGTCGGATTGTGGGCACCGGGGAGCTGTTTTTT. The chain joins TRBV5-8 to TRBJ2-2; D not certain. V gave up 8 bases and J gave up 4 bases, with 15 bases separating them. There are 14 residues in the CDR3. Germline CDR1 reads SGHTS; CDR2 reads YDEGEE.